Shown below are 31 T cell receptor beta chains from a single sample sequenced in a study of CD8+CD57+ T cells in acquired aplastic anemia. TCR beta VDJ combinations and CDR3 sequences were profiled from genomic DNA. TCRdb processed the reads anew with MiXCR; each CDR3 protein has one entry. The data hold 210,000 or so distinct CDR3 sequences, with almost 50% observed a single time. Sequenced patients had shown CD8+CD57+ cell expansion by flow cytometry. Material for sequencing was sorted CD4+, CD8+, or CD8+CD57+ T cells (not recorded which) from PBMCs. The receptors derive from a human donor with aplastic anemia.

V gene TRBV29-1 combines with J gene TRBJ1-4; 9 positions agree with TRBD1. Per germline, CDR1 SQVTM and CDR2 ANQGSEA. Trimming cost V 4 bases and J 8 bases; bases outside gene matches: 11. The CDR3 is 15 residues long. CDR3 in DNA: TGCAGCGTTGTTCCGGCAGGACAGGGGTCAGAAAAACTGTTTTTT. It encodes CSVVPAGQGSEKLFF.

V and J are TRBV25-1 and TRBJ1-6; tentative D call: TRBD1 (6 bases). Germline V gene data show CDR1 as MGHDK and CDR2 as SYGVNS. The V and J ends lost 2 bases and 4 bases respectively, with 9 bases between them. The CDR3 has 15 amino acids. The CDR3 bases are TGTGCCAGCAGTGAAAGTACAGGGTATAATTCACCCCTCCACTTT. Translation gives CASSESTGYNSPLHF.

The count of this clonotype is one. This chain links TRBV25-1 with TRBJ2-3; D not resolved. Matching the DNA end better, TRBJ2-1 makes the J call doubtful. CDR3 length equals 15 residues. Germline values: CDR1 MGHDK, CDR2 SYGVNS. CDR3 sequence (DNA): TGTGCCAGCAGTGAATCCCGCGGTTGGTACAATGAGCAGTTCTTC. This codes for CASSESRGWYNEQFF.

This chain connects TRBV20-1 to TRBJ1-1; 7 nucleotides align to TRBD1. J gave up 1 base and V 0 bases, and 2 bases lay outside the gene matches. There are 14 residues in the CDR3. Germline V gene data show CDR1 as DFQATT and CDR2 as SNEGSKA (reference sequence). CDR3 sequence: CSAREGQANTEAFF. The CDR3, as DNA: TGCAGTGCTAGAGAAGGACAGGCGAACACTGAAGCTTTCTTT.

This chain connects TRBV12-3 or TRBV12-4 to TRBJ1-2, with a weak D call TRBD1 (5 bases). Trimming took off 5 bases at V and 7 bases at J, with 17 bases between the two ends. CDR3 size: 14 residues. The DNA for the CDR3 is TGTGCCAGCAGTCAAGACCAACTTAGGGGTGGCTACACCTTC. It yields the protein CASSQDQLRGGYTF.

This clonotype showed up many times. The rearrangement uses TRBV5-6 and TRBJ1-1, with D unresolved. The CDR3 sequence is 16 residues long. V lost 4 bases and J 2 bases, leaving 18 bases between the germline ends. In germline, CDR1 is SGHDT, CDR2 YYEEEE. The CDR3 nucleotides are TGTGCCAGCAGCCTGTTAGATCAGGAGGTAAACACTGAAGCTTTCTTT. This translates into CASSLLDQEVNTEAFF.

The V gene is TRBV19, the J gene TRBJ1-5, with 8 bases identical to TRBD1. Per the germline V gene, CDR1 is LNHDA and CDR2 is SQIVND (reference sequence). This CDR3 has 16 residues. V shed 1 base and J 2 bases; nucleotides not matched to a gene: 4. The DNA of the CDR3 is TGTGCCAGTAGTATAGGGCCGGGACAGGGCAATCAGCCCCAGCATTTT. Translated, it gives CASSIGPGQGNQPQHF.

This clonotype was counted between two and nine times. The conserved final phenylalanine or tryptophan is absent from the CDR3, which likely points to a read error. The chain is built from TRBV14 and TRBJ2-7, with D tentatively TRBD1 (6 bases). This CDR3 is 15 amino acids long. CDR1 SGHDN and CDR2 FVKESK come from the germline V gene. V gave up 0 bases and J gave up 2 bases, with 11 bases separating them. CDR3 amino acids: CASSQDGQPTYEQYL. The DNA for the CDR3 is TGTGCCAGCAGCCAAGACGGACAGCCCACCTACGAGCAGTACCTC.

This clonotype appeared many times. The chain uses TRBV19 and TRBJ1-4, with 7 bases lining up with TRBD1. With V trimmed by 5 bases and J by 6 bases, 15 bases remained unmatched. Germline CDR1 is LNHDA and CDR2 is SQIVND (reference sequence). The CDR3 loop spans 17 amino acids. The CDR3 nucleotides are TGTGCCAGTAGTCCCTTAATGACCGGGACAGATGATGAAAAACTGTTTTTT. Encoded protein: CASSPLMTGTDDEKLFF.

This clonotype came up once. This chain connects TRBV7-2 to TRBJ1-6; D is unclear. The CDR3 sequence is 15 residues long. CDR1 SGHTA and CDR2 FQGNSA come from the germline V gene. The germline V and J ends were trimmed by 3 bases and 8 bases, with 14 bases remaining between them. The CDR3 is CASSLTQQRDSPLHF. The CDR3 DNA follows: TGTGCCAGCAGCTTGACGCAGCAGAGAGATTCACCCCTCCACTTT.

There are many counts of this clonotype. The rearrangement links TRBV6-1 to TRBJ1-5; TRBD1 might be the D (5 bases). The V and J ends lost 4 bases and 4 bases respectively, with 8 bases between them. This CDR3 spans 13 amino acids. Germline V lookup: CDR1 MNHNS, CDR2 SASEGT. This CDR3 reads CASSAQGNQPQHF. CDR3 sequence (DNA): TGTGCCAGCAGTGCTCAGGGAAATCAGCCCCAGCATTTT.

The chain is built from TRBV15 and TRBJ1-2, with D hard to call. Germline CDR1 and CDR2: LNHNV and YYDKDF (reference sequence). V was cut by 2 bases and J by 2 bases, with 6 bases left in between. The CDR3 is 13 amino acids. DNA for the CDR3: TGTGCCACCAGCAGACCTGGGAACTATGGCTACACCTTC. Amino acids: CATSRPGNYGYTF.

The chain combines TRBV19 with TRBJ2-7, with unresolved D. Germline V gene lookup returns CDR1 LNHDA and CDR2 SQIVND (reference sequence). The CDR3 is made up of 13 amino acids. V was pared by 0 bases and J by 6 bases, with 9 bases between. CDR3 sequence (DNA): TGTGCCAGTAGTATAGATGGATCCGTCGAGCAGTACTTC. Its protein product is CASSIDGSVEQYF.

The V and J genes are TRBV7-2 and TRBJ2-7; TRBD1 might be the D (6 bases). The germline V gene encodes CDR1 SGHTA and CDR2 FQGNSA. CDR3 length: 15 amino acids. The V and J ends lost 2 bases and 3 bases respectively, with 14 bases between them. As DNA, the CDR3 is TGTGCCAGCAGCTTAAAACAGGGAAGTGTCTACGAGCAGTACTTC. Protein sequence: CASSLKQGSVYEQYF.

This clonotype was seen repeatedly, ten times or more. This sequence joins TRBV6-1 and TRBJ1-2; 9 bases match TRBD1. V trimming: 6 bases; J trimming: 4 bases; junction bases outside the gene matches: 12. Germline CDR1 reads MNHNS; CDR2 reads SASEGT. The CDR3 covers 16 residues. The CDR3 protein is CASRERTGGDLYGYTF. The DNA of the CDR3 is TGTGCCAGCAGGGAACGCACAGGGGGCGACCTCTATGGCTACACCTTC.

The sample holds a few counts of this clonotype. The gene calls are TRBV18 and TRBJ1-2, with D possibly being TRBD1 (5 bases). Germline-derived CDR1 and CDR2 are KGHSH and LQKENI. This CDR3 is built from 15 residues. V was cut by 2 bases and J by 0 bases, with 10 bases left in between. DNA for the CDR3: TGTGCCAGCTCACCAACAGGCTCTTCTAACTATGGCTACACCTTC. This translates into CASSPTGSSNYGYTF.

Concerning this clonotype: A much more abundant neighbour one base away suggests this may be a read error. V and J are TRBV11-3 and TRBJ1-1, with a tentative D call TRBD1 (5 bases). Germline V gene lookup returns CDR1 SGHNT and CDR2 YENEEA. The CDR3 covers 13 residues. CDR3 in DNA: TGTGCCAGCAGCCAAGAACCGTCCCAGGGAACTCTCTTT. Translated: CASSQEPSQGTLF.

As regards this clonotype: The final CDR3 position lacks the conserved phenylalanine or tryptophan, pointing to a likely read error. The DNA is left out, because the CDR3 cannot be placed on it with certainty; the CDR3 is given as TCRdb lists it. The chain couples TRBV29-1 to TRBJ2-5; TRBD1 reflects the table's D call only, with no check against the DNA. Germline V lookup: CDR1 SQVTM, CDR2 ANQGSEA. The CDR3 is 8 residues long, ends included. The CDR3 protein is CSVEGAGQ.

This clonotype has at least ten counts. This chain joins TRBV19 and TRBJ2-2, with 7 bases that match TRBD2. The CDR3 is 15 amino acids. Germline V gene sequence: CDR1 LNHDA, CDR2 SQIVND (reference sequence). V was clipped by 4 bases and J by 1 base; unmatched bases: 3. The chain's CDR3 is CASSRGEGNTGELFF. The CDR3, as DNA: TGTGCCAGTAGTAGGGGGGAGGGGAACACCGGGGAGCTGTTTTTT. Supplemented by reference TRBV19 and TRBJ2-2, the full variable domain reads DGGITQSPKYLFRKEGQNVTLSCEQNLNHDAMYWYRQDPGQGLRLIYYSQIVNDFQKGDIAEGYSVSREKKESFPLTVTSAQKNPTAFYLCASSRGEGNTGELFFGEGSRLTVL.

This clonotype was observed many times. At one boundary the junction diverges from the germline segment, which might be a read error. In nucleotides, the CDR3 is TGCAGTGCTGGGGAGACAGGGGCTCCTCTAAAATTGTTTTTT. Protein product: CSAGETGAPLKLFF. The J gene is TRBJ1-4, the V gene TRBV20-1; 8 bases are shared with TRBD1. This CDR3 spans 14 amino acids. Germline V gene lookup returns CDR1 DFQATT and CDR2 SNEGSKA (reference sequence).

Worth noting for this clonotype: A much larger clonotype is one base distant, so this may be a read error. The rearrangement uses TRBV6-5 and TRBJ1-1, with D hard to call. The CDR3 runs to 13 residues. Germline-derived CDR1 and CDR2 are MNHEY and SVGAGI. V dropped 5 bases and J dropped 1 base, with 8 bases sitting between them. The CDR3 DNA reads TGTGCCAGCAGTAGGATCAGGAACACTGAAGCTTTCTTT. This codes for CASSRIRNTEAFF.

The sample holds a few counts of this clonotype. This rearrangement joins TRBV6-6 to TRBJ2-7; D is perhaps TRBD2 (6 bases). The CDR3 runs to 13 residues. Germline V gene data show CDR1 as MNHNY and CDR2 as SVGAGI (reference sequence). Trimming removed 2 bases from V and 6 bases from J, with 11 bases in between. For the CDR3, the DNA is TGTGCCAGCAGTTACGCCGGGGGATCCGAGCAGTACTTC. Amino acid sequence: CASSYAGGSEQYF.

This clonotype was recorded many times. The chain recombines TRBV20-1 with TRBJ2-5; D gene ambiguous. Trimming shortened V by 0 bases and J by 0 bases, and 5 bases separated the two germline ends. The CDR3 extends over 13 amino acids. Germline CDR1 and CDR2: DFQATT and SNEGSKA (reference sequence). This CDR3 is CSARDNNQETQYF. CDR3 sequence (DNA): TGCAGTGCTAGAGATAACAACCAAGAGACCCAGTACTTC.

A remark on this clonotype: A much larger clone is a single base away; this may be a read error. V gene TRBV2 combines with J gene TRBJ2-3, with TRBD1 as a possible D gene (6 bases). V dropped 7 bases and J dropped 4 bases, with 18 bases sitting between them. Per germline, CDR1 SNHLY and CDR2 FYNNEI. This CDR3 is built from 15 residues. CDR3 protein: CASTRGQSSPDTQYF. The CDR3 DNA is TGTGCCAGCACCCGAGGACAGTCTAGCCCAGATACGCAGTATTTT.

This rearrangement joins TRBV10-3 to TRBJ2-7; a weak D match, TRBD1 (6 bases). Germline V CDR1 and CDR2: ENHRY, SYGVKD. The CDR3 runs 14 residues. V dropped 5 bases and J dropped 5 bases, with 16 bases sitting between them. The CDR3 DNA follows: TGTGCCATCAGTACGAGGACAGACGCCAACGAGCAGTACTTC. Amino acid sequence: CAISTRTDANEQYF.

The rearrangement links TRBV10-3 to TRBJ1-2; TRBD1 matches 7 bases. Losses at the gene ends were 6 bases for V and 7 bases for J; bases not matched to a gene: 11. This CDR3 has 14 amino acids. Germline V gene data show CDR1 as ENHRY and CDR2 as SYGVKD. The CDR3 sequence: CAIRKQGKESGYTF. The CDR3 DNA follows: TGTGCCATCAGAAAACAGGGGAAAGAAAGTGGCTACACCTTC.

This sequence joins TRBV5-1 and TRBJ1-1, with D hard to call. Germline lookup yields CDR1 SGHRS and CDR2 YFSETQ. The CDR3 sequence is 13 residues long. The V end was cut by 3 bases, the J end by 7 bases, with 13 bases between. CDR3 DNA sequence: TGCGCCAGCAGCTCCAGGACGGCGCATGAAGCTTTCTTT. Its translation: CASSSRTAHEAFF.

This clonotype was seen repeatedly, ten times or more. The rearrangement links TRBV4-1 to TRBJ1-4; D might be TRBD1 (6 bases). CDR3 length equals 16 residues. V was trimmed by 4 bases and J by 1 base, leaving 13 bases between them. Germline CDR1 and CDR2: MGHRA and YSYEKL. The CDR3 reads CASSRHGGVTNEKLFF. The CDR3 DNA reads as TGCGCCAGCAGCCGCCATGGGGGCGTAACTAATGAAAAACTGTTTTTT.

This chain joins TRBV25-1 and TRBJ1-2; tentative D call: TRBD1 (6 bases). CDR1 MGHDK and CDR2 SYGVNS come from the germline V gene. CDR3 length equals 15 residues. V was clipped by 3 bases and J by 3 bases, with 14 bases between them. CDR3 sequence reads: CASSDIGGAYYGYTF. The DNA for the CDR3 is TGTGCCAGCAGTGACATCGGGGGCGCATACTATGGCTACACCTTC.

The chain uses TRBV6-2 or TRBV6-3 and TRBJ2-3; D not certain. This CDR3 spans 15 amino acids. V lost 1 base to trimming and J lost 0 bases, with 8 bases between them. Germline CDR1 and CDR2: MNHEY and SVGEGT. CDR3 in DNA: TGTGCCAGCAGTTACTTGAGCACCAGCACAGATACGCAGTATTTT. Amino acid sequence: CASSYLSTSTDTQYF.

This clonotype was seen at least ten times. This chain joins TRBV9 and TRBJ2-5; TRBD2 matches 11 bases. Germline lookup yields CDR1 SGDLS and CDR2 YYNGEE. V shed 0 bases, J shed 4 bases, and the junction held 8 bases outside the gene matches. The CDR3 contains 17 residues. The CDR3 DNA follows: TGTGCCAGCAGCGTAGCGGGTAGCGGGGGGGCAGGAGAGACCCAGTACTTC. It encodes CASSVAGSGGAGETQYF.